This TCR beta chain was retrieved from a study of T cell changes during pregnancy in multiple sclerosis. The germline CDR1 and CDR2 sequences are SEHNR and FQNEAQ (reference sequence). The CDR3 has 17 residues. J lost 3 bases, V lost 5 bases, and 9 bases had no gene match. Profiling relied on immunoSEQ multiplex PCR, and the TCRdb table lists in-frame clones only, not all of them. The table has roughly 76,000 clones, about nine tenths seen once; the top ten hold around 0.3%. This chain connects TRBV7-9 to TRBJ2-3, with 12 bases matching TRBD1. Sample: CD4+ T cells from peripheral blood mononuclear cells, taken after pregnancy. The receptor was derived from a female donor with multiple sclerosis, enrolled in a pregnancy study. CDR3 sequence reads: CASSQGTGGFSTDTQYF. The CDR3 region has the DNA TGTGCCAGCAGCCAAGGGACAGGGGGCTTCTCTACAGATACGCAGTATTTT.